This T cell receptor (beta chain) was retrieved from a study of T cell responses to AZD1222 COVID-19 vaccine (dated by TCRdb to 2020 to 2023). About the study as a whole: A total of 233 trial participants underwent TCR sequencing, of whom nearly 210 had received two doses of AZD1222 and roughly 26 had received two doses of the MenACWY control vaccine. Trial participants were enrolled by age into subgroups of 18-55, 56-69 and 70-plus years, and roughly 160, 29 and 62 TCR-sequenced participants, respectively, were included in these subgroups. Overall results and qualifications from the work: Participants were mostly white British and included more females than males, and it was suggested by the authors that clonal diversity may have been underestimated. No day 14 peak-response samples were available, so repertoires were characterized only after the peak T cell response. Only a handful of AZD1222 recipients were SARS-CoV-2 seropositive at baseline, limiting conclusions about previously exposed vaccinees. Nearly half of unique spike-specific TCRs reportedly recognized epitopes outside regions mutated in the B.1.351 and B.1.1.7 variants. Vaccine-associated CD4 TCRs spanned the whole spike protein, with dominant responses in regions 160-218 and 743-854. The 56-69-year group was small, and its depth increase did not reach significance, likely because of low power. A significant rise in spike-specific TCR breadth and depth was observed after two AZD1222 doses relative to day 0 and relative to MenACWY recipients.

Per the publication, the time point label means: about 28 days (+/-7) after the second vaccine dose. AZD1222 recipients given second doses at about 4 weeks or at about 12 weeks were pooled, since spike-specific TCR depth and breadth were not found to differ between the two schedules. Vaccinee samples came from UK trials COV001 and COV002, including a single-blind randomized controlled phase 2/3 trial of AZD1222 (ChAdOx1 nCoV-19) in healthy adults. Trial participant PBMC samples were collected at day 0 and day 28 after the second dose for TCRbeta chain sequencing. The CDR3 covers 16 residues, taking in both the cysteine and the phenylalanine. Just the 48-base CDR3 DNA is kept, in frame starting at base 1. In the germline V gene, CDR1 corresponds to MDHEN and CDR2 to SYDVKM. V trim: 2 bases; J trim: 2 bases; unmatched bases: 6. The CDR3 regions of human TCRbeta chains were analyzed by immunosequencing. The authors' pipeline ran thus. Repertoire TCRs were matched against a reference library of SARS-CoV-2-specific TCRs generated with the MIRA antigen-specificity platform. Breadth was defined as the fraction of unique TCRs that were SARS-CoV-2-associated. Depth was defined as the fraction of total T cells that were SARS-CoV-2-associated. Using the MIRA data, each spike-specific TCR was mapped to the spike region that the TCR reacts to and placed in a CD4 or CD8 class. Log10-transformed breadth and depth values were compared by one-way ANOVA with Sidak's multiple comparisons tests. The table comes from immuneACCESS by way of TCRdb, which keeps in-frame sequences with V and J called. Part of the clones is missing from these tables; in studies checked, under half for an unresolved V gene and the rest for unknown reasons. V and J calls plus clone size are reproduced from that table; the DNA served to infer D and trimming. The sample table shows about 180,000 clones, and more than 75% are seen once. Clones ranked in the top ten supply roughly a quarter of the sample.

This clone came up a few times. Its antigen remains unidentified. No much larger clone exists at a distance of one base, and base qualities are not known. Here the sequenced sample was peripheral blood, taken 28 days after the second AZD1222 dose. The rearrangement combines TRBV28 with TRBJ1-5; TRBD1 lines up with 7 middle nucleotides. The sequence derives from an adult who received the AZD1222 COVID-19 vaccine. The CDR3 in this case is CASSLPLGQGNQPQHF. The nucleotide sequence is TGTGCCAGCAGTTTACCTCTCGGACAGGGCAATCAGCCCCAGCATTTT.